This section outlines one T cell receptor beta chain sequence together with its context. The entry originates in a study of technical replicates of blood from a few donors. Repertoires were generated with immunoSEQ multiplex PCR, while TCRdb's copy carries only in-frame clones and drops some. Counted here are tens of thousands of clones, 96% occurring once; the ten biggest clones make up around 0.18%. In germline, CDR1 is SGHNT, CDR2 YYREEE (reference sequence). There are 16 residues in the CDR3. The junction had 11 bases not matched to a gene; V was cut back by 4 bases and J by 1 base. V is TRBV5-4 and J is TRBJ2-7, with 7 bases aligning to TRBD2. This sequence was found in a human donor in good health. Sequenced: T cells isolated from PBMCs. CDR3 nucleotide sequence: TGTGCCAGCAGCCCGATAAGCGGGATAGAGTCCTACGAGCAGTACTTC. Translating it yields CASSPISGIESYEQYF. The full variable domain, completed using reference TRBV5-4 and TRBJ2-7, is ETGVTQSPTHLIKTRGQQVTLRCSSQSGHNTVSWYQQALGQGPQFIFQYYREEENGRGNFPPRFSGLQFPNYSSELNVNALELDDSALYLCASSPISGIESYEQYFGPGTRLTVT.